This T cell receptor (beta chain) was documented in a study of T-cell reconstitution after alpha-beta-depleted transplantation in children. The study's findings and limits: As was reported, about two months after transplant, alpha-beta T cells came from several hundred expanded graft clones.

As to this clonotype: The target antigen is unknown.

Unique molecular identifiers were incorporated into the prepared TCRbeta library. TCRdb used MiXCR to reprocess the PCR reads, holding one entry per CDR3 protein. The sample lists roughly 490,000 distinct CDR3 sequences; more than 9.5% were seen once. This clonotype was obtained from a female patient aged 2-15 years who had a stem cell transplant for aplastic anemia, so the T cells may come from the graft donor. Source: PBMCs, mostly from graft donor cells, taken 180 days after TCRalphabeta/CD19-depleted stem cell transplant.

For the CDR3, the DNA is TGCGCCAGCAGCCATCCCCCGACAGACCCCATAGTCCCCCACAATGAGCAGTTCTTC. Amino acid sequence: CASSHPPTDPIVPHNEQFF. The chain combines TRBV4-1 with TRBJ2-1, with D tentatively TRBD1 (5 bases). Germline CDR1 reads MGHRA; CDR2 reads YSYEKL. The CDR3 has 19 amino acids. V lost 3 bases, J lost 5 bases, and 26 bases lay in between.